Listed here are 15 T cell receptor beta chains from one sample, sequenced in a study of blood T cells in healthy people across ages. Next came a second PCR, run for about 6 to 12 cycles, which used a sample-barcoded 5' primer along with a J-beta primer mix. TCRdb recomputed calls from the 5' RACE reads with MiXCR, one row per CDR3 protein. The sample lists about 2 million distinct CDR3 sequences; roughly 50% were seen once. What was sequenced was blood. These receptors were obtained from a woman aged 35 to 49 in good health.

This chain joins TRBV25-1 and TRBJ1-6; D remains ambiguous. The V and J ends lost 0 bases and 7 bases respectively, with 13 bases between them. CDR1 is MGHDK and CDR2 is SYGVNS in the germline V gene. The length of the CDR3 is 16 residues. CDR3 amino acids: CASSEYVEAANSPLHF. CDR3 bases: TGTGCCAGCAGTGAATATGTCGAGGCAGCGAATTCACCCCTCCACTTT.

The V call is TRBV6-5, the J call TRBJ2-5; D is ambiguous. Per germline, CDR1 MNHEY and CDR2 SVGAGI. This CDR3 comprises 14 residues. V was trimmed by 6 bases and J by 2 bases, leaving 13 bases between them. The CDR3 region is CASRSRWSQETQYF. The CDR3 DNA reads TGTGCCAGCAGGTCCCGGTGGAGTCAAGAGACCCAGTACTTC.

The chain links TRBV20-1 to TRBJ2-1; no reliable D call. From germline, CDR1 is DFQATT and CDR2 SNEGSKA (reference sequence). The CDR3 has 12 amino acids. Trimming took 4 bases from V and 10 from J, leaving 14 bases between them. CDR3: CSAISTRQEQFF. In DNA, the CDR3 is TGCAGTGCTATCTCGACTCGGCAAGAGCAGTTCTTC.

This sequence joins TRBV28 and TRBJ1-2; D is perhaps TRBD1 (5 bases). The ends were cut back, 7 bases at V and 8 bases at J, with 14 bases in the middle. This CDR3 has 12 residues. Per the germline V gene, CDR1 is MDHEN and CDR2 is SYDVKM. The CDR3 DNA reads TGTGCCAGCAACGAAGACGGGGCCGGCTACACCTTC. Its protein product is CASNEDGAGYTF.

V and J are TRBV6-2 or TRBV6-3 and TRBJ2-3, with unresolved D. V lost 7 bases and J 5 bases, leaving 10 bases between the germline ends. The CDR3 has 12 amino acids. Germline V gene lookup returns CDR1 MNHEY and CDR2 SVGEGT. In DNA form, the CDR3 reads TGTGCCAGCACCCTAAACGGAGATACGCAGTATTTT. Translation gives CASTLNGDTQYF.

The chain uses TRBV20-1 and TRBJ2-1, with no clear D. The CDR3 is 13 residues long. Germline CDR1 reads DFQATT; CDR2 reads SNEGSKA (reference sequence). The V and J ends lost 5 bases and 3 bases respectively, with 11 bases between them. CDR3 sequence (DNA): TGCAGTGCTCGAGTCCCAGACTACAATGAGCAGTTCTTC. Protein sequence: CSARVPDYNEQFF.

V and J are TRBV27 and TRBJ2-6; a weak D match, TRBD1 (5 bases). CDR1 is MNHEY and CDR2 is SMNVEV in the germline V gene (reference sequence). The CDR3 loop spans 17 amino acids. Trimming stripped 5 bases from V and 5 bases from J, with 19 bases between. The CDR3 spells CASSPHQRRAWANVLTF. CDR3 nucleotide sequence: TGTGCCAGCAGTCCCCACCAGCGCAGGGCTTGGGCCAACGTCCTGACTTTC.

This clonotype was seen more than once but under ten times. CDR3 nucleotide sequence: TGTGCCACCAGCCAGACAGGGGTACGAGAGACCCAGTACTTC. Its translation: CATSQTGVRETQYF. The V gene is TRBV15, the J gene TRBJ2-5, with TRBD1 identical over 8 bases. The junction had 6 bases not matched to a gene; V was cut back by 5 bases and J by 4 bases. The CDR3 is 14 amino acids. Germline-derived CDR1 and CDR2 are LNHNV and YYDKDF (reference sequence).

The gene calls are TRBV5-5 and TRBJ2-1; the match to TRBD1 covers 8 bases. The DNA matches TRBJ2-7 better at its end, which makes the J call doubtful. This CDR3 region has 15 residues. Germline V gene sequence: CDR1 SGHKS, CDR2 YYEKEE (reference sequence). CDR3 in amino acids: CASSPQGQVYNEQYF. In DNA form, the CDR3 reads TGTGCCAGCAGCCCCCAGGGACAGGTGTACAATGAGCAGTACTTC.

This clonotype was found once. V is TRBV5-1 and J is TRBJ1-2, with D tentatively TRBD1 (5 bases). V dropped 0 bases and J dropped 6 bases, with 21 bases sitting between them. This CDR3 is built from 17 residues. Germline CDR1 and CDR2: SGHRS and YFSETQ. CDR3 DNA sequence: TGCGCCAGCAGCTTGGAGGGCGGGGCAGGGTTCCCCGATGGCTACACCTTC. Translated: CASSLEGGAGFPDGYTF.

The chain has TRBV20-1 and TRBJ2-1, with D uncertain. Per the germline V gene, CDR1 is DFQATT and CDR2 is SNEGSKA (reference sequence). This CDR3 has 11 residues. The V gene lost 3 bases and the J gene lost 8 bases, with 8 bases spanning the gap. DNA of the CDR3: TGCAGTGCTAGCTCTGGGGATGAGCAGTTCTTC. Translated, it gives CSASSGDEQFF.

CDR3: CASSLVDRGRPYNEQFF. The CDR3 bases are TGTGCCAGCAGCTTGGTCGACAGGGGTAGGCCCTACAATGAGCAGTTCTTC. The chain combines TRBV5-5 with TRBJ2-1; 8 bases are shared with TRBD1. Per germline, CDR1 SGHKS and CDR2 YYEKEE (reference sequence). CDR3 length: 17 amino acids. Losses at the gene ends were 0 bases for V and 2 bases for J; bases not matched to a gene: 7.

The CDR3 region has the DNA TGTGCCATCAGTGAGTCCACTAGCCCCAATGAGCAGTTCTTC. Protein product: CAISESTSPNEQFF. The chain couples TRBV10-3 to TRBJ2-1, with D possibly being TRBD2 (6 bases). CDR1 and CDR2 (germline): ENHRY, SYGVKD. CDR3 size: 14 residues. Trimming removed 0 bases at V and 6 bases at J, with 9 bases between.

The chain is built from TRBV6-5 and TRBJ1-5; D possibly corresponds to TRBD1 (6 bases). Looked up from germline, CDR1 is MNHEY and CDR2 is SVGAGI. The CDR3 covers 15 residues. Trimming cost V 6 bases and J 0 bases, with 12 bases left between them. CDR3 sequence reads: CASSEQGYSNQPQHF. The CDR3 DNA is TGTGCCAGCAGCGAACAGGGTTATAGCAATCAGCCCCAGCATTTT.

This clonotype was seen more than once but under ten times. This sequence joins TRBV7-2 and TRBJ2-1, with 11 bases lining up with TRBD2. The CDR3 has 16 residues. Germline V CDR1 and CDR2: SGHTA, FQGNSA. V lost 5 bases, J lost 9 bases, and 12 bases stayed unmatched. CDR3 loop: CASSASTSGGLGEQFF. The CDR3 bases are TGTGCCAGCAGCGCTAGTACTAGCGGGGGACTCGGTGAGCAGTTCTTC.